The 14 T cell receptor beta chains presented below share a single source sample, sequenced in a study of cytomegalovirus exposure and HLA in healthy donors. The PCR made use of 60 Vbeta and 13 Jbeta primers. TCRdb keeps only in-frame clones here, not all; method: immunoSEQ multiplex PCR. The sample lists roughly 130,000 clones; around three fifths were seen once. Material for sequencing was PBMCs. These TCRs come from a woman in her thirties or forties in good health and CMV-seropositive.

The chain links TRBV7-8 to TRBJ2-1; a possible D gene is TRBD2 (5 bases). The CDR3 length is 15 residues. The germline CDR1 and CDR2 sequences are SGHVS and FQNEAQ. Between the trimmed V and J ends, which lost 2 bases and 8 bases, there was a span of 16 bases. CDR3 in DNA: TGTGCCAGCAGCTTACTGGCGAGCGGAGGAGATGAGCAGTTCTTC. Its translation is CASSLLASGGDEQFF.

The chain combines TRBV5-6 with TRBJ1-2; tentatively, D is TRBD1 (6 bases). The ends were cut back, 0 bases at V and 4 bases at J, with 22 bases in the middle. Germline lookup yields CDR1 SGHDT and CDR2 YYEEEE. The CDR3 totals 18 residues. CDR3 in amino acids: CASSLVGATGPLGYGYTF. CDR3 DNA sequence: TGTGCCAGCAGCTTGGTGGGGGCGACAGGTCCCTTAGGCTATGGCTACACCTTC.

CDR3 amino acids: CASSEPTGLSETQYF. The CDR3 bases are TGTGCCAGCAGTGAACCGACAGGGTTGTCAGAGACCCAGTACTTC. This chain uses TRBV25-1 with TRBJ2-5; 7 bases map to TRBD1. The V gene end was trimmed by 2 bases and the J gene end by 4 bases; junction bases not matched to a gene: 7. The CDR3 is 15 residues long. The germline gives CDR1 MGHDK, CDR2 SYGVNS. The variable domain in full, with the rest retrieved from reference TRBV25-1 and TRBJ2-5, is EADIYQTPRYLVIGTGKKITLECSQTMGHDKMYWYQQDPGMELHLIHYSYGVNSTEKGDLSSESTVSRIRTEHFPLTLESARPSHTSQYLCASSEPTGLSETQYFGPGTRLLVL.

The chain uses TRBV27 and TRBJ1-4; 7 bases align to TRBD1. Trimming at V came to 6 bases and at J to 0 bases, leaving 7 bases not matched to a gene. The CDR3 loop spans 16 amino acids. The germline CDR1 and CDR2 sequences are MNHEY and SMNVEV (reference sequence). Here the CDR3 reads CASRPGTAATNEKLFF. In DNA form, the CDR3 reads TGTGCCAGCAGACCCGGGACAGCAGCAACTAATGAAAAACTGTTTTTT.

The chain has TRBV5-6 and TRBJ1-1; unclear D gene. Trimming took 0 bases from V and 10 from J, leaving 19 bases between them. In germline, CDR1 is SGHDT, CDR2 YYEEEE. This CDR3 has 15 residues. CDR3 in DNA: TGTGCCAGCAGCTTGGCGGGGTTAGAACTTGGCGGAGCTTTCTTT. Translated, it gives CASSLAGLELGGAFF.

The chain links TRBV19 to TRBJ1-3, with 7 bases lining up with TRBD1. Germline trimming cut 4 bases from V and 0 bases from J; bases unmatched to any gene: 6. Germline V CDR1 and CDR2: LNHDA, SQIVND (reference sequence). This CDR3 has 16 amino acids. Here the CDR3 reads CASSTGQANSGNTIYF. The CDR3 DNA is TGTGCCAGTAGTACAGGACAGGCCAACTCTGGAAACACCATATATTTT.

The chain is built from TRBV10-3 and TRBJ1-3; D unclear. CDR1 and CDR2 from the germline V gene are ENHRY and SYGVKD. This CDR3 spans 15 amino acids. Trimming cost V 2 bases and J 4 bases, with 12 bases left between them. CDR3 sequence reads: CAISEALLIGNTIYF. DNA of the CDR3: TGTGCCATCAGTGAGGCACTATTAATAGGAAACACCATATATTTT.

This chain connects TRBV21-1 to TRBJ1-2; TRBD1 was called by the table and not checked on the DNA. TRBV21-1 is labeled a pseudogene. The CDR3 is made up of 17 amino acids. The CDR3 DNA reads TGTGCCAGCAGCAAACTTTACAGGGGGCGCGGGAACTATGGCTACACCTTC. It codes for CASSKLYRGRGNYGYTF.

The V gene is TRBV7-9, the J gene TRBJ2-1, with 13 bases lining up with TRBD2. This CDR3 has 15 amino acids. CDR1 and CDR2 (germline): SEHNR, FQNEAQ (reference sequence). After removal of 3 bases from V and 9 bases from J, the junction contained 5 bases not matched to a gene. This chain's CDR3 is CASSFTSGGVGEQFF. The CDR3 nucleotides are TGTGCCAGCAGCTTCACTAGCGGGGGGGTGGGTGAGCAGTTCTTC. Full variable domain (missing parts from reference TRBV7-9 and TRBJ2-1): DTGVSQNPRHKITKRGQNVTFRCDPISEHNRLYWYRQTLGQGPEFLTYFQNEAQLEKSRLLSDRFSAERPKGSFSTLEIQRTEQGDSAMYLCASSFTSGGVGEQFFGPGTRLTVL.

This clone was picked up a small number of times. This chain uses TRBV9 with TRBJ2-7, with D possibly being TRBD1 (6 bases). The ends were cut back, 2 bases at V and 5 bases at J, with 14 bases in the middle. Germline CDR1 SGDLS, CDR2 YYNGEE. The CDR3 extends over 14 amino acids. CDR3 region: CASSVGQLGDEQYF. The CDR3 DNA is TGTGCCAGCAGCGTGGGACAACTGGGCGACGAGCAGTACTTC.

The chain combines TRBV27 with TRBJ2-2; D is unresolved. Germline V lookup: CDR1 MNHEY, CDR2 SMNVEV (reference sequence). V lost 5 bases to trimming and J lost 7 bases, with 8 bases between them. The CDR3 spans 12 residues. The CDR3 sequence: CASSLYGGELFF. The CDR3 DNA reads TGTGCCAGCAGTCTCTATGGCGGGGAGCTGTTTTTT.

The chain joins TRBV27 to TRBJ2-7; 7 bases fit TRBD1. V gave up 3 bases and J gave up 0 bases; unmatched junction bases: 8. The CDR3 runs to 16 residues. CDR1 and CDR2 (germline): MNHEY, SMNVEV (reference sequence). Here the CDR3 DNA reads TGTGCCAGCAGTTTGCCGGGACAGTCCCGCTCCTACGAGCAGTACTTC. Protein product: CASSLPGQSRSYEQYF.

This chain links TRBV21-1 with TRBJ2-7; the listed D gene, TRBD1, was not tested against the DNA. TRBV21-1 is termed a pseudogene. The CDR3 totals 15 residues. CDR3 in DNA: TGTGCCAGCAGCAAAGATCGACAGGGAGCCTACGAGCAGTACTTC. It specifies CASSKDRQGAYEQYF.

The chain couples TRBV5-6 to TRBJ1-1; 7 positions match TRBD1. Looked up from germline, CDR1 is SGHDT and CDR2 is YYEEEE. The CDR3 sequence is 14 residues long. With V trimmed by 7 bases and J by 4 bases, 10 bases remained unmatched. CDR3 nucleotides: TGTGCCAGCGTCACGACAGGGAGAGTCACTGAAGCTTTCTTT. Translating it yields CASVTTGRVTEAFF.